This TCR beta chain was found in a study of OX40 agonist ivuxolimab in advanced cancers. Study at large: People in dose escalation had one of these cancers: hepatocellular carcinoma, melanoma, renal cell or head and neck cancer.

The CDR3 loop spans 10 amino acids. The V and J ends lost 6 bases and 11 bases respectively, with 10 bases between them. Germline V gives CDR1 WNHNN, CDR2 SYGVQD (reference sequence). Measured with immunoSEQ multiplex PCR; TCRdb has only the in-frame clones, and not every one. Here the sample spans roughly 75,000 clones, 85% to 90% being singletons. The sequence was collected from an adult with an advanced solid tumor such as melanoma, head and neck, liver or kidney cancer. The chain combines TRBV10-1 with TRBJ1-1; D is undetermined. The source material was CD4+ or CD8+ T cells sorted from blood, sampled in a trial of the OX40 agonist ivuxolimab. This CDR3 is CASRDSVAFF. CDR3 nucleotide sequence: TGCGCCAGCAGAGATTCGGTGGCTTTCTTT.